The rows below give T cell receptor beta chains drawn from one sample of a study of blood T cell repertoires in COVID-19. Only in-frame clones appear in the TCRdb table, and some are missing; sequencing was by immunoSEQ multiplex PCR. The table records about 300,000 clones, 75% to 95% of them present only once. Material: PBMCs or T cells enriched from blood (not recorded which). These receptor sequences come from a woman in her 30s who had recovered from COVID-19. Both conserved end residues are part of each CDR3.

j_gene: TRBJ1-1; v_gene: TRBV7-2; CDR3aa: CASSLAKSGVGTEAFF
j_gene: TRBJ2-2; v_gene: TRBV6-1; CDR3aa: CASSALKFRQGLNTGELFF
j_gene: TRBJ2-5; v_gene: TRBV6-2/TRBV6-3; CDR3aa: CASSYWGTGRETQYF
j_gene: TRBJ2-1; v_gene: TRBV9; CDR3aa: CASRRGNEQFF
j_gene: TRBJ1-5; v_gene: TRBV19; CDR3aa: CASSIGGRGEQPQHF
j_gene: TRBJ2-3; v_gene: TRBV19; CDR3aa: CASSARDYPNTDTQYF
j_gene: TRBJ2-5; v_gene: TRBV5-6; CDR3aa: CASSGEIVRPTQYF
j_gene: TRBJ2-3; v_gene: TRBV5-1; CDR3aa: CASSSGLAGGRSTDTQYF
j_gene: TRBJ2-1; v_gene: TRBV29-1; CDR3aa: CSVYRAGVYNEQFF
j_gene: TRBJ1-4; v_gene: TRBV7-2; CDR3aa: CASSLRRAGNEKLFF
j_gene: TRBJ2-7; v_gene: TRBV9; CDR3aa: CASSVGWGDEQYF
j_gene: TRBJ2-7; v_gene: TRBV24-1; CDR3aa: CATSDDRGHEQYF
j_gene: TRBJ2-1; v_gene: TRBV7-3; CDR3aa: CASSLRLANYNEQFF
j_gene: TRBJ2-2; v_gene: TRBV4-1; CDR3aa: CASSQTYSGQKNTGELFF
j_gene: TRBJ1-6; v_gene: TRBV3-1/TRBV3-2; CDR3aa: CASSQEVEEDSSPLHF
j_gene: TRBJ2-2; v_gene: TRBV18; CDR3aa: CASSPDGLAENTGELFF
j_gene: TRBJ2-1; v_gene: TRBV29-1; CDR3aa: CSVAGGAAYNEQFF
j_gene: TRBJ2-1; v_gene: TRBV6-6; CDR3aa: CASRESGRIDNEQFF
j_gene: TRBJ2-7; v_gene: TRBV7-9; CDR3aa: CASSFAGVYEQYF
j_gene: TRBJ2-7; v_gene: TRBV2; CDR3aa: CASRVHRGAYEQYF
j_gene: TRBJ2-5; v_gene: TRBV6-2/TRBV6-3; CDR3aa: CASGPRTSGRGETQYF
j_gene: TRBJ2-3; v_gene: TRBV18; CDR3aa: CASSPPTSGTDTQYF
j_gene: TRBJ1-2; v_gene: TRBV5-6; CDR3aa: CASSPPDREGGYTF
j_gene: TRBJ2-7; v_gene: TRBV2; CDR3aa: CASRPGQGGYEQYF
j_gene: TRBJ2-7; v_gene: TRBV2; CDR3aa: CASSELQGGISPNLPF
j_gene: TRBJ2-6; v_gene: TRBV2; CDR3aa: CASSESSGANVLTF
j_gene: TRBJ2-7; v_gene: TRBV6-5; CDR3aa: CASSQQGAIYEQYF
j_gene: TRBJ2-1; v_gene: TRBV5-1; CDR3aa: CASSLSPGQGREQFF
j_gene: TRBJ2-7; v_gene: TRBV6-2/TRBV6-3; CDR3aa: CASSLERLTAYEQYF
j_gene: TRBJ2-7; v_gene: TRBV6-2/TRBV6-3; CDR3aa: CASSSSGSEQYF
j_gene: TRBJ2-1; v_gene: TRBV28; CDR3aa: CASSLPSGAPMGDEQFF
j_gene: TRBJ2-3; v_gene: TRBV29-1; CDR3aa: CSVGGGRRVSTDTQYF
j_gene: TRBJ2-1; v_gene: TRBV18; CDR3aa: CASSPPVASFANEQFF
j_gene: TRBJ1-2; v_gene: TRBV28; CDR3aa: CASSFFRGLRGYTF
j_gene: TRBJ1-1; v_gene: TRBV9; CDR3aa: CASSPRDRGGTEAFF
j_gene: TRBJ2-7; v_gene: TRBV7-2; CDR3aa: CASSSSAGYEQYF
j_gene: TRBJ2-2; v_gene: TRBV28; CDR3aa: CASSRSGGEGGELFF
j_gene: TRBJ2-5; v_gene: TRBV2; CDR3aa: CASRLAGGPRETQYF
j_gene: TRBJ2-1; v_gene: TRBV7-9; CDR3aa: CASRTPGLAGNEQFF
j_gene: TRBJ2-7; v_gene: TRBV19; CDR3aa: CASSTGLRSSYEQYF
j_gene: TRBJ2-5; v_gene: TRBV6-2/TRBV6-3; CDR3aa: CASSSAGTWGTQYF
j_gene: TRBJ2-5; v_gene: TRBV2; CDR3aa: CASSEGRLLGETQYF
j_gene: TRBJ2-5; v_gene: TRBV5-1; CDR3aa: CASSDLRSGSRETQYF
j_gene: TRBJ1-1; v_gene: TRBV15; CDR3aa: CATSTWTTGAGAFF
j_gene: TRBJ2-7; v_gene: TRBV27; CDR3aa: CASSLAFGGLTYEQYF
j_gene: TRBJ2-7; v_gene: TRBV7-9; CDR3aa: CASSLGQGIGEQYF
j_gene: TRBJ2-7; v_gene: TRBV4-1; CDR3aa: CASSLVSAGSYEQYF
j_gene: TRBJ2-7; v_gene: TRBV7-9; CDR3aa: CASGTFPNEQYF
j_gene: TRBJ2-7; v_gene: TRBV7-8; CDR3aa: CASSRLAGEVEQYF
j_gene: TRBJ1-1; v_gene: TRBV6-2/TRBV6-3; CDR3aa: CASSYGGAGTEAFF
j_gene: TRBJ2-1; v_gene: TRBV7-8; CDR3aa: CASSVDQRYGNEQFF
j_gene: TRBJ2-4; v_gene: TRBV6-2/TRBV6-3; CDR3aa: CASSYSTEVNIQYF
j_gene: TRBJ2-1; v_gene: TRBV7-2; CDR3aa: CASSLGAGDLNEQFF
j_gene: TRBJ2-5; v_gene: TRBV18; CDR3aa: CASSPGVEETQYF
j_gene: TRBJ2-3; v_gene: TRBV19; CDR3aa: CASSGLGASTQYF